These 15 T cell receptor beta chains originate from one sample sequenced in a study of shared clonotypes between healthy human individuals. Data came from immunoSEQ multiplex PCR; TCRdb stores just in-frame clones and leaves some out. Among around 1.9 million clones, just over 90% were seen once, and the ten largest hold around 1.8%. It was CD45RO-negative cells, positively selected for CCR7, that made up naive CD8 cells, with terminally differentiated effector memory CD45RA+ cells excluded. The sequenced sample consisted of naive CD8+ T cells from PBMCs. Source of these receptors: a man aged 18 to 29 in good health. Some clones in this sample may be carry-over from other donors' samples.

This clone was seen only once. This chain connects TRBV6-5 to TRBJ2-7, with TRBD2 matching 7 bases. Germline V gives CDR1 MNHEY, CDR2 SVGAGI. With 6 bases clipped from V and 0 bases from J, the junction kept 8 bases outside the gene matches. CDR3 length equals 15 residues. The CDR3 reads CASSLAGFSSYEQYF. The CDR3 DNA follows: TGTGCCAGCAGCTTAGCGGGCTTCAGCTCCTACGAGCAGTACTTC.

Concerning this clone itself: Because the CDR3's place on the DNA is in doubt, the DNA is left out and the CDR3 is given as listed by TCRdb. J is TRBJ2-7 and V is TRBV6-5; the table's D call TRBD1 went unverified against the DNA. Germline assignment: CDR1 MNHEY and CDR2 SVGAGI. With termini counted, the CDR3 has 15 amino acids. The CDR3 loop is CASSSSGQESHEQYF.

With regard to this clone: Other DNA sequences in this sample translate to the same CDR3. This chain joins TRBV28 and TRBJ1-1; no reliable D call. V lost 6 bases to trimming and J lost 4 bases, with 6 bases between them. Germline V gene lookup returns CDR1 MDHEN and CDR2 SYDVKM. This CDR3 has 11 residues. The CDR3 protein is CASSSGTEAFF. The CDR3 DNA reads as TGTGCCAGCAGCAGTGGCACTGAAGCTTTCTTT.

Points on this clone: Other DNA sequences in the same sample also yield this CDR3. CDR3 sequence reads: CASSTRTGTYEQYF. The CDR3 DNA reads as TGTGCCAGTAGTACCCGGACAGGGACCTACGAGCAGTACTTC. V gene TRBV19 combines with J gene TRBJ2-7; 8 nucleotides agree with TRBD1. The junction had 4 bases not matched to a gene; V was cut back by 4 bases and J by 2 bases. The CDR3 sequence is 14 residues long. In germline, CDR1 is LNHDA, CDR2 SQIVND (reference sequence).

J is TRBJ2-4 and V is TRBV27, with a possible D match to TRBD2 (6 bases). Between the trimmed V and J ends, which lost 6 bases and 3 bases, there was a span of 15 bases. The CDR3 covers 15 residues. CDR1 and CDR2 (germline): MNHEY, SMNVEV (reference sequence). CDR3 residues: CASREGRGYKNIQYF. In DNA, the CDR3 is TGTGCCAGCAGGGAGGGGCGGGGATACAAAAACATTCAGTACTTC.

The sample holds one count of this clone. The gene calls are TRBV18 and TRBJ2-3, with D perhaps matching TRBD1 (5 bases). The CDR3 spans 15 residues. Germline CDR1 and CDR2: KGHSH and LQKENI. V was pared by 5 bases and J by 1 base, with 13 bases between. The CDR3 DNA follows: TGTGCCAGCTCAACAGGACGCTTCCGCACAGATACGCAGTATTTT. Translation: CASSTGRFRTDTQYF.

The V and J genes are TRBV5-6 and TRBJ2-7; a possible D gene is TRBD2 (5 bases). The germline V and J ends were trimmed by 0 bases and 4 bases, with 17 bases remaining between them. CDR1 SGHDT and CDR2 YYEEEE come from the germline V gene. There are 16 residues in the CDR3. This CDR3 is CASSLDPRASGYEQYF. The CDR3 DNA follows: TGTGCCAGCAGCTTGGATCCGAGGGCTTCGGGGTACGAGCAGTACTTC.

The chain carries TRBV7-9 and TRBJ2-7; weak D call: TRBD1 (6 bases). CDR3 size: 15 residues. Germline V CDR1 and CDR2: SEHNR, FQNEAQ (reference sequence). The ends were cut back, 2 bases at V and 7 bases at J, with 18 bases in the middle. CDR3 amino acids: CASSLPGDILGEQYF. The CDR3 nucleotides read TGTGCCAGCAGCTTACCCGGGGACATCCTGGGGGAGCAGTACTTC.

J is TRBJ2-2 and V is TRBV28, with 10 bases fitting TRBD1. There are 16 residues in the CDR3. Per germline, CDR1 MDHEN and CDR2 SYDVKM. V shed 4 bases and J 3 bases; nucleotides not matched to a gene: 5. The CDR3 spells CASSSIGTGDTGELFF. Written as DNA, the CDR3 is TGTGCCAGCAGTTCTATTGGGACAGGGGACACCGGGGAGCTGTTTTTT.

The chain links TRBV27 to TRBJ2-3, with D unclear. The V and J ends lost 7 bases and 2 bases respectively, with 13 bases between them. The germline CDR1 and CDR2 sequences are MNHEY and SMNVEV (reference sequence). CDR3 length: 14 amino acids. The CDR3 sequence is CASTNLGSTDTQYF. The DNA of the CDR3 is TGTGCCAGCACTAATCTGGGGTCCACAGATACGCAGTATTTT.

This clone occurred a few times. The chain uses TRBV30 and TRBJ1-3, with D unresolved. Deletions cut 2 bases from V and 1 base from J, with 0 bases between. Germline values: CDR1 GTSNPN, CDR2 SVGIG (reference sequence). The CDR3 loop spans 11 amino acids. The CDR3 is CAWSSGNTIYF. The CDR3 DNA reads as TGTGCCTGGAGTTCTGGAAACACCATATATTTT.

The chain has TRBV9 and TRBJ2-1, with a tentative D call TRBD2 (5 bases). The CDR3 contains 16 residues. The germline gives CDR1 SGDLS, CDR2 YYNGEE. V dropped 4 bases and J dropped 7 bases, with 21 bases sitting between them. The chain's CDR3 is CASSPRTAGWINEQFF. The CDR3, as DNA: TGTGCCAGCAGCCCGCGGACCGCGGGCTGGATAAATGAGCAGTTCTTC.

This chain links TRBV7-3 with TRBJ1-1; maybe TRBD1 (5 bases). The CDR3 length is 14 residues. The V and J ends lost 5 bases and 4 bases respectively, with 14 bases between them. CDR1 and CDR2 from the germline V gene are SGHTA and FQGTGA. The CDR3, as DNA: TGTGCCAGCAGCCCAGGGCCCCGGGGCACTGAAGCTTTCTTT. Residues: CASSPGPRGTEAFF.

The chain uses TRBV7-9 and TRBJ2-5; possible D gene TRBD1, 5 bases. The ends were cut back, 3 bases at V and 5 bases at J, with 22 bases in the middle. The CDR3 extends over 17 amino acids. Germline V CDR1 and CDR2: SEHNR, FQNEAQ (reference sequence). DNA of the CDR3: TGTGCCAGCAGCTTTATGCCCCCGCCAGGGAACGGCGAGACCCAGTACTTC. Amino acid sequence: CASSFMPPPGNGETQYF.

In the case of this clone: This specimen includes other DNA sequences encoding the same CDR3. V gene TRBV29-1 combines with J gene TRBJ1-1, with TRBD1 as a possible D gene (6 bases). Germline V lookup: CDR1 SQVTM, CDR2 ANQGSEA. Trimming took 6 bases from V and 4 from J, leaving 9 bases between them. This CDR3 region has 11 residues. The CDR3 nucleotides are TGCAGCGTAGGAGGGGGCACTGAAGCTTTCTTT. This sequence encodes CSVGGGTEAFF.